This passage covers 6 T cell receptor beta chains from one sample sequenced in a study of blood T cell repertoires in COVID-19. Sequencing used immunoSEQ multiplex PCR; TCRdb keeps in-frame clones, though not all of them. The sample yields around 140,000 clones, approximately 86% seen once. Specimen: peripheral blood. The receptors here all came from an older woman with COVID-19, enrolled during active disease.

This clone has just one count. The V gene is TRBV5-8, the J gene TRBJ2-7; 7 bases are a match to TRBD1. Looked up from germline, CDR1 is SGHTS and CDR2 is YDEGEE. Losses at the gene ends were 2 bases for V and 4 bases for J; bases not matched to a gene: 3. This CDR3 is built from 13 residues. CDR3 coding DNA: TGTGCCAGCAGCTTTGAGACAGGGTACGAGCAGTACTTC. Translating it yields CASSFETGYEQYF.

This clone was counted many times. The chain couples TRBV7-8 to TRBJ1-2, with a possible D match to TRBD1 (5 bases). Trimming left V 2 bases short and J 7 bases short, with 11 bases between. The CDR3 consists of 13 residues. Germline CDR1 reads SGHVS; CDR2 reads FQNEAQ. In nucleotides, the CDR3 is TGTGCCAGCAGCTTACAGGGCTTAGGTGGCTACACCTTC. Encoded protein: CASSLQGLGGYTF.

The chain couples TRBV12-3 or TRBV12-4 to TRBJ2-7; perhaps TRBD1 as D (6 bases). This CDR3 is built from 13 residues. V was trimmed by 6 bases and J by 4 bases, leaving 13 bases between them. The CDR3 region has the DNA TGTGCCAGCAGCACAGGGTGGGAGTACGAGCAGTACTTC. This sequence encodes CASSTGWEYEQYF.

J is TRBJ1-5 and V is TRBV15; possibly TRBD1 for D (5 bases). This CDR3 is built from 15 residues. In germline, CDR1 is LNHNV, CDR2 YYDKDF (reference sequence). The germline V and J ends were trimmed by 2 bases and 4 bases, with 12 bases remaining between them. Written as DNA, the CDR3 is TGTGCCACCAGCAGACTGGACACATTAAATCAGCCCCAGCATTTT. Translating it yields CATSRLDTLNQPQHF.

The V gene is TRBV5-4, the J gene TRBJ2-5; unclear D gene. Deletions cut 4 bases from V and 5 bases from J, with 12 bases between. This CDR3 is 13 amino acids long. Germline V CDR1 and CDR2: SGHNT, YYREEE (reference sequence). The CDR3 nucleotides are TGTGCCAGCAGCCCCTCGCGGATGGAGACCCAGTACTTC. Translating gives CASSPSRMETQYF.

This chain links TRBV7-3 with TRBJ1-5, with TRBD1 matching 10 bases. V lost 1 base, J lost 5 bases, and 8 bases stayed unmatched. The CDR3 covers 17 residues. Germline values: CDR1 SGHTA, CDR2 FQGTGA. This CDR3 reads CASSLIRTGGAYQPQHF. CDR3 DNA sequence: TGTGCCAGCAGCTTAATCCGGACAGGGGGGGCCTATCAGCCCCAGCATTTT.